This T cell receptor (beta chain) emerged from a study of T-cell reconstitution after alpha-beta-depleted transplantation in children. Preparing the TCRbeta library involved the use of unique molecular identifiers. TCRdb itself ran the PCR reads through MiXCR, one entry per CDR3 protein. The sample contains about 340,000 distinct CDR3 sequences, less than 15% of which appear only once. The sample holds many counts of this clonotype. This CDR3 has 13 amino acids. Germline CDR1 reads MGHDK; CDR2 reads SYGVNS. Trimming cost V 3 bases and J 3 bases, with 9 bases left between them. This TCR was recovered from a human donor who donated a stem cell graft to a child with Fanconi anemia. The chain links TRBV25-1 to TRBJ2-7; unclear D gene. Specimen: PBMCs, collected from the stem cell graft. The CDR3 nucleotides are TGTGCCAGCAGTGAGGGGTACGGCTACGAGCAGTACTTC. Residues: CASSEGYGYEQYF.